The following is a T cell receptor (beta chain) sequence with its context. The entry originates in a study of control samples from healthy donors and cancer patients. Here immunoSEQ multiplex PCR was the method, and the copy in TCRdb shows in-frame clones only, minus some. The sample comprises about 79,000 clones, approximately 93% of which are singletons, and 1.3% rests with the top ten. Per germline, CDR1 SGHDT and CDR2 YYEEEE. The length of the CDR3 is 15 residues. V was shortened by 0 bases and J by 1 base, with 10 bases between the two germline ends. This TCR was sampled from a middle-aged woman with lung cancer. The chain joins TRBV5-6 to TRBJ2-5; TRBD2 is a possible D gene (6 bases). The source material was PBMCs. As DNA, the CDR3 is TGTGCCAGCAGCTTGGGGAGGGCCTTCCAAGAGACCCAGTACTTC. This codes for CASSLGRAFQETQYF.